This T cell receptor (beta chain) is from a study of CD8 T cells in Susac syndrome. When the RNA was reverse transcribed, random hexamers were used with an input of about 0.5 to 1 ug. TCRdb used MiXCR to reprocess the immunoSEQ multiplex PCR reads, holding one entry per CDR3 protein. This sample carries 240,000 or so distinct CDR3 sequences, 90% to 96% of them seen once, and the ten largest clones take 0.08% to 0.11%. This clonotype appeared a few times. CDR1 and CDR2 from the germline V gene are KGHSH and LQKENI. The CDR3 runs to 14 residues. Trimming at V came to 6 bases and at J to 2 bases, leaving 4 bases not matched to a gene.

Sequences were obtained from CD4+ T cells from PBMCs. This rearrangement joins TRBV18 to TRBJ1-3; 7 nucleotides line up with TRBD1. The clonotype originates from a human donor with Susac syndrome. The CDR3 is CASSPGQTGNTIYF. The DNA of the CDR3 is TGTGCCAGCTCGCCGGGACAGACTGGAAACACCATATATTTT.